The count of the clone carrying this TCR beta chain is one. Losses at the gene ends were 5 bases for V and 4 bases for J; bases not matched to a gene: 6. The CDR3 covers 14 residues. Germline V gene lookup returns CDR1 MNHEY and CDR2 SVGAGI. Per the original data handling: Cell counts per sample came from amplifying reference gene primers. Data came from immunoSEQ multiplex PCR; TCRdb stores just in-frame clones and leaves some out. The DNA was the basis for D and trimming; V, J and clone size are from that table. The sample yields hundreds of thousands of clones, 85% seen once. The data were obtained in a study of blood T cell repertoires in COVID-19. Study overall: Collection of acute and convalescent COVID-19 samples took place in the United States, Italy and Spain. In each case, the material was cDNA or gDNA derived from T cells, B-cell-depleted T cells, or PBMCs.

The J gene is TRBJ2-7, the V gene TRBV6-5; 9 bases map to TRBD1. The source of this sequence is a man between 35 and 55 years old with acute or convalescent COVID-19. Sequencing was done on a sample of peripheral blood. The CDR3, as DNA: TGTGCCAGCAGTCGACAGGGGGGGAGTTACGAGCAGTACTTC. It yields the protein CASSRQGGSYEQYF.